The following is a T cell receptor beta chain sequence with its context. Its antigen is undetermined. The table came from immunoSEQ multiplex PCR; TCRdb's copy has only in-frame clones and leaves some out. Of about 73,000 clones in the sample, almost 90% are singletons; the top ten hold roughly 1.4%. The data are from a study of T cell responses to AZD1222 COVID-19 vaccine. Regarding the study as a whole: Spike-specific TCR breadth and depth grew following two AZD1222 doses. Clonal diversity was possibly underestimated, and the donors were mostly white British, with more females. It was only a handful of AZD1222 recipients who were seropositive at baseline.

CDR1 SGHDN and CDR2 FVKESK come from the germline V gene. This CDR3 comprises 15 residues. Trimming removed 4 bases from V and 3 bases from J, with 12 bases in between. The clonotype originates from an adult who received the AZD1222 COVID-19 vaccine. The J gene is TRBJ1-4, the V gene TRBV14, with D tentatively TRBD1 (6 bases). Specimen: peripheral blood, collected 28 days after the second AZD1222 dose. The CDR3 nucleotides are TGTGCCAGCAGCCCTCACAGGGACTCTAATGAAAAACTGTTTTTT. As protein: CASSPHRDSNEKLFF.